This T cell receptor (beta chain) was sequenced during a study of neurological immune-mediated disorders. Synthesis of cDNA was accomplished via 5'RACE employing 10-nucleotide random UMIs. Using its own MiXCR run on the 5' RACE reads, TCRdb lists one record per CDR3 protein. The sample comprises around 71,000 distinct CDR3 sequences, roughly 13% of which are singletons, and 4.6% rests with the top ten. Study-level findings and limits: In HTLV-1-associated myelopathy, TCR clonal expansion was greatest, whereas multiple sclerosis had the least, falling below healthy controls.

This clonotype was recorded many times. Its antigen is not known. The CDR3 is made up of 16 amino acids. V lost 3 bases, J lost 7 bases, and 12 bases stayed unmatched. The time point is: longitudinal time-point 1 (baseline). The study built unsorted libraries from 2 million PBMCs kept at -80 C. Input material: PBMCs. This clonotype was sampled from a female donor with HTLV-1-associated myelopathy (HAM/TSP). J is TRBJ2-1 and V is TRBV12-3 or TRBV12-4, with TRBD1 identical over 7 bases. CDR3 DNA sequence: TGTGCCAGCAGTTTCTGGATAGGGACAGAAGGTAATGAGCAGTTCTTC. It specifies CASSFWIGTEGNEQFF.